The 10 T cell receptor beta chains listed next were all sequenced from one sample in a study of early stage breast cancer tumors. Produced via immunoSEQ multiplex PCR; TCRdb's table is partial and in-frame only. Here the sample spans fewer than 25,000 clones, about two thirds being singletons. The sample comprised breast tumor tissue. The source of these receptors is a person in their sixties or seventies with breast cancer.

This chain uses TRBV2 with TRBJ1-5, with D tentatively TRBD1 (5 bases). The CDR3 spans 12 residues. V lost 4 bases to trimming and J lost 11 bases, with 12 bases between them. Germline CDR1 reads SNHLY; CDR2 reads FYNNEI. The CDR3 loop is CASSVEPGAQHF. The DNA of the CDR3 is TGTGCCAGCAGTGTGGAACCGGGGGCCCAGCATTTT.

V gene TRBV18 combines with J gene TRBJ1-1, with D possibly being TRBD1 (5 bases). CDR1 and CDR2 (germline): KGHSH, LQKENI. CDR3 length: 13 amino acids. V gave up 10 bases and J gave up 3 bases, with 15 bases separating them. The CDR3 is CATKPGEDTEAFF. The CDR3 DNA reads TGTGCCACCAAACCGGGGGAGGACACTGAAGCTTTCTTT. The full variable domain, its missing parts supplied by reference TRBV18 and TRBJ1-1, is NAGVMQNPRHLVRRRGQEARLRCSPMKGHSHVYWYRQLPEEGLKFMVYLQKENIIDESGMPKERFSAEFPKEGPSILRIQQVVRGDSAAYFCATKPGEDTEAFFGQGTRLTVV.

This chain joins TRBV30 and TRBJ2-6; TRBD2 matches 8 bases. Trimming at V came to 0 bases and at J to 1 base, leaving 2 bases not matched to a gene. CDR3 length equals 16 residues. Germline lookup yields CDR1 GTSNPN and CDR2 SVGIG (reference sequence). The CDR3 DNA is TGTGCCTGGAGTGTACGGGGGGGATCTGGGGCCAACGTCCTGACTTTC. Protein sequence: CAWSVRGGSGANVLTF.

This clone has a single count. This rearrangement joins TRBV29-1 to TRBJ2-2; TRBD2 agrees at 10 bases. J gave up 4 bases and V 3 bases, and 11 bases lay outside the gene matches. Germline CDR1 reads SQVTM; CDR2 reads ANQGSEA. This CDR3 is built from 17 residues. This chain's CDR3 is CSVDGASGSGSTGELFF. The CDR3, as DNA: TGCAGCGTTGATGGGGCTAGCGGGAGTGGGTCCACCGGGGAGCTGTTTTTT.

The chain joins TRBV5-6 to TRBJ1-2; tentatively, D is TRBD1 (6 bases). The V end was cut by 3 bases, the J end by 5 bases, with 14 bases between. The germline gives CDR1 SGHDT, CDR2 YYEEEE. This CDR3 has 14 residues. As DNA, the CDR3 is TGTGCCAGCAGCTGGTCTCAGGGGAATTATGGCTACACCTTC. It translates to CASSWSQGNYGYTF. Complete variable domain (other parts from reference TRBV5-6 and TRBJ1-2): DAGVTQSPTHLIKTRGQQVTLRCSPKSGHDTVSWYQQALGQGPQFIFQYYEEEERQRGNFPDRFSGHQFPNYSSELNVNALLLGDSALYLCASSWSQGNYGYTFGSGTRLTVV.

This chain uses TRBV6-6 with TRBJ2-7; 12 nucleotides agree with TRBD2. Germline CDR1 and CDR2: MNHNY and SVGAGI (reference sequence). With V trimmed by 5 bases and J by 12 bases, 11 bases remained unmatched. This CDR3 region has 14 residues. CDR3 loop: CASSTRGGLAGWYF. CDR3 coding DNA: TGTGCCAGCAGTACCAGGGGAGGACTAGCGGGATGGTACTTC.

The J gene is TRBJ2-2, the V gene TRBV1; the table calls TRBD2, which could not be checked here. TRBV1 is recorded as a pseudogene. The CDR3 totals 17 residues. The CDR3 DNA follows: TGCACCAGCAGTATCACTAGCGGGAGGGCCGAGGGCGGGGAGCTGTTTTTT. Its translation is CTSSITSGRAEGGELFF.

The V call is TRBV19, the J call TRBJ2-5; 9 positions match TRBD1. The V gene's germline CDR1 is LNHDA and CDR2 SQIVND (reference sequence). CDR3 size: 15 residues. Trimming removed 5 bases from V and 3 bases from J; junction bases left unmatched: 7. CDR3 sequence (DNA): TGTGCCAGTAGTCCCAACCGACAGGGGGAAGAGACCCAGTACTTC. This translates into CASSPNRQGEETQYF.

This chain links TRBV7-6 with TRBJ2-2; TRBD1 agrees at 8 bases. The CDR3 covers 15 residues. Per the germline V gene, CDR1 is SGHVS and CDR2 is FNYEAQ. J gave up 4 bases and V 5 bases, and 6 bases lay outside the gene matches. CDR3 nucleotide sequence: TGTGCCAGCAGCACCAGGGGGCCGGCCACCGGGGAGCTGTTTTTT. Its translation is CASSTRGPATGELFF.

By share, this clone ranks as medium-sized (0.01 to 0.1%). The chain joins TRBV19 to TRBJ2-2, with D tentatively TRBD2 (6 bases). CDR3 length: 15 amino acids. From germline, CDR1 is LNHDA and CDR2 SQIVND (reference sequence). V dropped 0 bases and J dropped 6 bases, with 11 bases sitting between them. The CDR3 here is CASSIDQGGAGELFF. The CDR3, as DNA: TGTGCCAGTAGTATAGATCAGGGCGGGGCCGGGGAGCTGTTTTTT.